This T cell receptor (beta chain) was recorded in a study of cytomegalovirus exposure and HLA in healthy donors. Study-wide background: Earlier sequencing of some 180 million T cells yielded 90 million to 140 million unique TCR beta sequences.

13 Jbeta primers and 60 Vbeta primers were used for the PCR. The table came from immunoSEQ multiplex PCR; TCRdb's copy has only in-frame clones and leaves some out. The table records around 180,000 clones, 70% to 80% of them present only once. Study-level findings and limits: Later genetic work tied a missense DCLRE1C variant to beta-chain V and J trimming.

For this clone: Its antigen remains unidentified.

Sequencing used PBMCs. The origin of this receptor is a man aged 60 to 75 in good health and CMV-seronegative.

The CDR3 DNA sequence: TGTGCCAGCAGCAAAGGTCGCAGTTCCTACGAGCAGTACTTC. Translation gives CASSKGRSSYEQYF. This chain connects TRBV21-1 to TRBJ2-7; TRBD1, the table's D call, lacks a check against the DNA. TRBV21-1 corresponds to a pseudogene. The CDR3 has 14 residues.